This T cell receptor beta chain was sequenced in a study of CD8+ T cells in alopecia areata (dated by TCRdb to the late 2010s). General notes on the study: The treated patients, all with moderate-to-severe alopecia areata, were enrolled in an open-label pilot trial of oral tofacitinib given at 5 to 10 mg twice daily. Tofacitinib was given for 6 to 18 months, followed by 6 months of follow-up off drug to assess delayed response and recurrence. In treated patients, disease severity was measured using the SALT score, which gives the percentage of scalp surface area affected. High-throughput TCRbeta sequencing was used to examine T cell clonal expansion in alopecia areata in both the C3H/HeJ mouse model and human patients. Scalp tissue and sorted CD4+ and CD8+ peripheral blood T cells from patchy and totalis/universalis alopecia areata patients and from healthy controls were covered by human TCRbeta sequencing. Patients on tofacitinib were biopsied at baseline and after 4 and 24 weeks of treatment, and several of the patients also had a later scalp biopsy. Clonality in the scalp was compared among normal scalp (n=4), patchy alopecia areata scalp (n=8), and alopecia totalis/universalis scalp (n=8). RNA came from the PAXgene miRNA kit for fixed scalp, the miRNeasy kit for PBMCs, and the RNeasy kit for mouse skin. immunoSEQ multiplex PCR using 35 Vbeta forward primers and 13 Jbeta reverse primers was used to amplify TCRbeta CDR3 regions. Summary of the overall study and its limitations: Higher clonality and more expanded CD8+ clones were observed in lesional scalp than in normal scalp, particularly in alopecia totalis/universalis, a finding suggestive of antigenic drive. Many expanded lesional clones persisted in scalp and blood during tofacitinib treatment, which may partly explain relapse after stopping treatment. Shared TCR sequences between patients were less evident than in mice, which may be partly attributable to HLA diversity in the patient population. Unlike mouse skin, which is dominated by gammadelta T cells, normal human skin has resident alphabeta T cells that are also sequenced, and this complicates analysis of the scalp TCR repertoire. The treated cohort was small, with a single nonresponder, so links between baseline CD8+ expansion and response need larger studies. Scalp clonality and the number of expanded CD8+ clones among the top 100 scalp clones were significantly decreased by tofacitinib.

The receptor library was made with the immunoSEQ multiplex PCR assay. RNA was extracted from all samples and reverse transcribed into cDNA as template for TCR sequencing. First-strand cDNA was synthesized using SuperScript III with a 2:1 mix of oligo-dT and random hexamers. A synthetic immune receptor repertoire was used to assess amplification bias, and residual bias was removed computationally. Turning to the authors' computational methods: Raw reads were preprocessed to remove errors, and CDR3 was defined by IMGT conventions from the conserved cysteine to phenylalanine. Clonality was calculated as 1 minus Shannon entropy normalized by log2 of the number of productive unique TCRs. CD4 or CD8 identity of scalp clones was inferred by cross-referencing scalp TCRbeta sequences with sorted blood CD4 and CD8 repertoires. This is the immuneACCESS table as TCRdb keeps it, with only in-frame sequences that have V and J called. A part of the clones is gone; compared with another copy, unresolved V genes explain less than half, and the rest is unexplained. V, J and clone size were drawn from that table, and D and trimming were deduced from the DNA. The sample includes 95,000 to 110,000 clones, with 80% to 85% observed a single time. The ten largest clones represent about 24% of the sample.

Note on this clone: Its binding antigen is unknown. No base qualities exist here, and no much larger clone lies one base off it.

According to the germline V gene, CDR1 reads SGHRS and CDR2 reads YFSETQ. Taken from cysteine to phenylalanine, the CDR3 has 12 residues. Only CDR3 DNA is held: 36 bases, read in frame from base 1. V was cut back by 1 base and J by 10 bases, leaving a gap of 9 bases between them. Sample time point, as interpreted from the label and publication: roughly 24 weeks on oral tofacitinib. In the paper's terms, the treatment or condition label means: oral pan-JAK inhibitor, 5-10 mg twice daily. Lesional scalp punch biopsies and peripheral blood were collected from alopecia areata patients. PBMCs were isolated by density centrifugation and stained for CD3, CD4 and CD8, after which CD4+ and CD8+ T cells were sorted on a FACSAria.

This TCR came from a human donor with alopecia areata. Sequencing used CD8+ T cells sorted from blood, obtained at week 24, from a patient treated with tofacitinib. The chain was built from TRBV5-1 and TRBJ2-1; no D gene call is confident. The CDR3 sequence is CASSLSGVEQFF. The DNA is as follows: TGCGCCAGCAGCTTGTCTGGGGTCGAGCAGTTCTTC.